The 32 T cell receptor beta chains below were found in one sample sequenced in a study of regulatory T cells in long-lasting Graves disease listed by TCRdb under 2021. The library was prepared using multiplex PCR. The sequencer listed for this sample is Illumina HiSeq 4000. TCR beta libraries were built with iRepertoire HTBI primers and Arm-PCR amplification of CDR3 regions. Using fastp trimming at Q25 and MiXCR clonotype assembly, TCRdb reanalyzed the public sequencing data and kept in-frame beta chains. Rows matching on CDR3 protein sequence are summarized as one entry with the most common DNA and genes. Present in this sample are 400,000 to 600,000 distinct CDR3 sequences, roughly a fifth of which were seen just once. The top ten constitute roughly 7% of the sample. Sample time point, as interpreted from the label and publication: persistent/refractory GD, antithyroid drugs over 5 years with positive TRAb. RNA was extracted from PBMCs in TRIzol for both TCR sequencing and RNA sequencing.

Sequenced material: peripheral blood mononuclear cells (PBMCs), taken when the disease was refractory, from a patient treated with antithyroid drugs. All receptors come from a female donor with Graves disease.

This clonotype was seen repeatedly, ten times or more. V and J are TRBV2 and TRBJ1-2, with a weak D call TRBD1 (5 bases). The germline V gene has CDR1 SNHLY and CDR2 FYNNEI. V lost 0 bases, J lost 4 bases, and 12 bases lay in between. The CDR3 has 15 residues. CDR3 bases: TGTGCCAGCAGTGAAGCGGGAACAGGAGGCTATGGCTACACCTTC. Amino acids: CASSEAGTGGYGYTF. The full variable domain, its missing parts supplied by reference TRBV2 and TRBJ1-2, is EPEVTQTPSHQVTQMGQEVILRCVPISNHLYFYWYRQILGQKVEFLVSFYNNEISEKSEIFDDQFSVERPDGSNFTLKIRSTKLEDSAMYFCASSEAGTGGYGYTFGSGTRLTVV.

This clonotype was detected a few times. In nucleotides, the CDR3 is TGTGCCAGCAGCTTAGGTACAGGGTTTAGCTACACCTTC. It specifies CASSLGTGFSYTF. This sequence joins TRBV7-2 and TRBJ1-2, with D maybe TRBD1 (6 bases). Trimming removed 1 base at V and 9 bases at J, with 12 bases between. The CDR3 extends over 13 amino acids. The germline CDR1 and CDR2 sequences are SGHTA and FQGNSA.

This clonotype was detected ten times or more. V gene TRBV11-1 combines with J gene TRBJ1-4; D gene unclear. Germline lookup yields CDR1 SGHAT and CDR2 FQDESV (reference sequence). This CDR3 has 12 amino acids. V was clipped by 2 bases and J by 10 bases, with 8 bases between them. The CDR3 coding sequence is TGTGCCAGCAGCTTATTCGGAGGAAAACTGTTTTTT. Translating it yields CASSLFGGKLFF.

The chain employs TRBV27 and TRBJ1-5, with a weak D call TRBD1 (5 bases). This CDR3 has 12 residues. V was cut by 5 bases and J by 9 bases, with 11 bases left in between. The germline V gene has CDR1 MNHEY and CDR2 SMNVEV (reference sequence). This CDR3 reads CASSRLGGPQHF. Here the CDR3 DNA reads TGTGCCAGCAGTCGTCTGGGGGGGCCCCAGCATTTT.

The V call is TRBV5-6, the J call TRBJ2-5; 7 nucleotides line up with TRBD2. Germline lookup yields CDR1 SGHDT and CDR2 YYEEEE. V was clipped by 0 bases and J by 0 bases; unmatched bases: 2. This CDR3 has 15 residues. CDR3 amino acids: CASSLGLANQETQYF. In DNA, the CDR3 is TGTGCCAGCAGCTTGGGACTAGCCAACCAAGAGACCCAGTACTTC.

The rearrangement uses TRBV7-2 and TRBJ2-3; D possibly corresponds to TRBD1 (5 bases). V was trimmed by 1 base and J by 4 bases, leaving 15 bases between them. Germline CDR1 reads SGHTA; CDR2 reads FQGNSA. This CDR3 spans 16 amino acids. The CDR3 DNA sequence: TGTGCCAGCAGCTTAGGTTCAGGGATCTCCGCAGATACGCAGTATTTT. Translating gives CASSLGSGISADTQYF.

This clonotype was observed at least ten times. This CDR3 is CASSQDGETEAFF. In DNA, the CDR3 is TGTGCCAGCAGCCAAGATGGGGAAACTGAAGCTTTCTTT. This sequence joins TRBV3-1 and TRBJ1-1; no clear D gene. The V end was cut by 0 bases, the J end by 5 bases, with 7 bases between. The CDR3 has 13 amino acids. CDR1 is LGHDT, CDR2 YNNKEL, per germline (reference sequence).

Concerning this clonotype: A much larger clone differs from this one at a single base, so this may be a read error. The chain uses TRBV27 and TRBJ1-1; no firm D call. Germline CDR1 reads MNHEY; CDR2 reads SMNVEV (reference sequence). Trimming shortened V by 5 bases and J by 6 bases, and 13 bases separated the two germline ends. The length of the CDR3 is 13 residues. The CDR3 loop is CASSPWAGAEAFF. As DNA, the CDR3 is TGTGCCAGCAGTCCCTGGGCGGGCGCTGAAGCTTTCTTT.

This clonotype was seen only a few times. This sequence joins TRBV28 and TRBJ2-1, with 10 nucleotides matching TRBD2. Germline V gives CDR1 MDHEN, CDR2 SYDVKM. Trimming at V came to 5 bases and at J to 7 bases, leaving 14 bases not matched to a gene. This CDR3 is built from 17 residues. The CDR3 loop is CASSTSSGRAEWNEQFF. The CDR3 DNA follows: TGTGCCAGCAGTACCTCTAGCGGGAGAGCAGAGTGGAATGAGCAGTTCTTC.

This clonotype appeared a few times. The V and J genes are TRBV19 and TRBJ2-2; 7 bases align to TRBD1. CDR3 length equals 14 residues. Per the germline V gene, CDR1 is LNHDA and CDR2 is SQIVND (reference sequence). The V gene end was trimmed by 4 bases and the J gene end by 7 bases; junction bases not matched to a gene: 6. CDR3 loop: CASSRDRAGGELFF. DNA of the CDR3: TGTGCCAGTAGTAGAGACAGGGCGGGCGGGGAGCTGTTTTTT.

In this sample, this clonotype turned up many times. The chain recombines TRBV12-3 or TRBV12-4 with TRBJ1-1, with no clear D. The CDR3 consists of 12 residues. V was clipped by 2 bases and J by 8 bases, with 9 bases between them. The CDR3 sequence is CASSLNGLEAFF. The CDR3 region has the DNA TGTGCCAGCAGTTTAAATGGGTTAGAAGCTTTCTTT.

V gene TRBV6-5 combines with J gene TRBJ2-7, with 11 positions matching TRBD2. Looked up from germline, CDR1 is MNHEY and CDR2 is SVGAGI. The CDR3 has 17 amino acids. V was pared by 2 bases and J by 8 bases, with 14 bases of the junction left unmatched. The chain's CDR3 is CASSYESTSGDIGKQYF. As DNA, the CDR3 is TGTGCCAGCAGTTACGAATCGACTAGCGGGGACATAGGGAAGCAGTACTTC.

The genes are TRBV11-3 and TRBJ2-1; D not resolved. CDR1 is SGHNT, CDR2 YENEEA, per germline. The CDR3 is 17 amino acids. The V end lost 5 bases, the J end lost 2 bases, and 19 bases lay between the germline ends. As DNA, the CDR3 is TGTGCCAGCAGCCTATTTACCGGGCCCCCGACCTACAATGAGCAGTTCTTC. It codes for CASSLFTGPPTYNEQFF.

The chain uses TRBV29-1 and TRBJ1-1; TRBD1 agrees at 10 bases. Germline V gene sequence: CDR1 SQVTM, CDR2 ANQGSEA. Trimming removed 7 bases from V and 5 bases from J; junction bases left unmatched: 7. The CDR3 consists of 13 residues. The CDR3 reads CSAWDRGDTEAFF. In DNA, the CDR3 is TGCAGCGCTTGGGACAGGGGAGATACTGAAGCTTTCTTT.

This clonotype appeared many times. CDR3 region: CASSPSGTGPNNQPQHF. The CDR3 DNA sequence: TGTGCCAGCAGCCCATCCGGGACAGGACCGAACAATCAGCCCCAGCATTTT. The J gene is TRBJ1-5, the V gene TRBV28, with 8 bases that match TRBD1. This CDR3 spans 17 amino acids. Germline assignment: CDR1 MDHEN and CDR2 SYDVKM. Trimming removed 6 bases from V and 3 bases from J; junction bases left unmatched: 13. Full variable domain (outside the CDR3, taken from reference TRBV28 and TRBJ1-5): DVKVTQSSRYLVKRTGEKVFLECVQDMDHENMFWYRQDPGLGLRLIYFSYDVKMKEKGDIPEGYSVSREKKERFSLILESASTNQTSMYLCASSPSGTGPNNQPQHFGDGTRLSIL.

The V gene is TRBV20-1, the J gene TRBJ2-7, with a possible D match to TRBD1 (7 bases). The CDR3 covers 15 residues. Trimming took off 3 bases at V and 1 base at J, with 16 bases between the two ends. The germline gives CDR1 DFQATT, CDR2 SNEGSKA (reference sequence). The CDR3 nucleotides read TGCAGTGCTAGTCGGAGGGGGCTGAATTCCTACGAGCAGTACTTC. Translation: CSASRRGLNSYEQYF.

In its sample, this clonotype was seen a few times. The chain has TRBV20-1 and TRBJ1-5, with D maybe TRBD1 (5 bases). The CDR3 is made up of 13 amino acids. The germline CDR1 and CDR2 sequences are DFQATT and SNEGSKA (reference sequence). The CDR3 sequence: CSLTEFSNQPQHF. CDR3 nucleotide sequence: TGCAGCTTGACAGAATTTAGCAATCAGCCCCAGCATTTT.

This clonotype was detected ten times or more. The chain is built from TRBV12-3 or TRBV12-4 and TRBJ1-1; D is uncertain. There are 14 residues in the CDR3. Trimming took 3 bases from V and 3 from J, leaving 11 bases between them. CDR3 nucleotide sequence: TGTGCCAGCAGTTTGTCATACGGGCACACTGAAGCTTTCTTT. It translates to CASSLSYGHTEAFF.

The chain has TRBV12-3 or TRBV12-4 and TRBJ2-7, with D perhaps TRBD1 (6 bases). The CDR3 length is 17 residues. The V end was cut by 4 bases, the J end by 1 base, with 20 bases between. In DNA form, the CDR3 reads TGTGCCAGCAGTTATCGGGCAGGGGAAATTGGGTCCTACGAGCAGTACTTC. It codes for CASSYRAGEIGSYEQYF.

This clonotype was observed once. The chain is built from TRBV19 and TRBJ2-7; TRBD1 matches 7 bases. The CDR3 totals 16 residues. V gave up 6 bases and J gave up 0 bases; unmatched junction bases: 11. Germline lookup yields CDR1 LNHDA and CDR2 SQIVND (reference sequence). Here the CDR3 DNA reads TGTGCCAGTAGCACCCTCGGGACAGAATTCTCCTACGAGCAGTACTTC. Its translation: CASSTLGTEFSYEQYF.

The chain links TRBV19 to TRBJ1-2, with D tentatively TRBD1 (5 bases). There are 14 residues in the CDR3. V was cut by 4 bases and J by 1 base, with 10 bases left in between. Germline CDR1 is LNHDA and CDR2 is SQIVND (reference sequence). For the CDR3, the DNA is TGTGCCAGTAGTACCCCGGGACTTAACTATGGCTACACCTTC. It is translated as CASSTPGLNYGYTF.

This clonotype was found many times. The V call is TRBV29-1, the J call TRBJ2-2, with no clear D. Looked up from germline, CDR1 is SQVTM and CDR2 is ANQGSEA. The CDR3 loop spans 13 amino acids. V gave up 6 bases and J gave up 1 base, with 9 bases separating them. This CDR3 reads CSVARQNTGELFF. The CDR3 DNA sequence: TGCAGCGTCGCGCGACAGAACACCGGGGAGCTGTTTTTT.

V is TRBV3-1 and J is TRBJ2-7, with D perhaps TRBD1 or TRBD2 (5 bases each). The CDR3 totals 16 residues. CDR1 and CDR2 (germline): LGHDT, YNNKEL (reference sequence). Trimming removed 0 bases from V and 3 bases from J, with 15 bases in between. CDR3 nucleotides: TGTGCCAGCAGCCAAGACGCCCGGGGCCCAAGCTACGAGCAGTACTTC. Its translation is CASSQDARGPSYEQYF.

The chain carries TRBV5-8 and TRBJ1-2, with a weak D call TRBD1 (5 bases). The CDR3 has 17 residues. CDR1 is SGHTS, CDR2 YDEGEE, per germline. The V gene lost 2 bases and the J gene lost 1 base, with 18 bases spanning the gap. The CDR3 reads CASSLSVDTQFNYGYTF. CDR3 nucleotides: TGTGCCAGCAGCTTATCTGTGGACACGCAATTTAACTATGGCTACACCTTC.

This clonotype came up a few times. The chain joins TRBV28 to TRBJ2-7, with a possible D match to TRBD1 (6 bases). Germline values: CDR1 MDHEN, CDR2 SYDVKM. The CDR3 totals 14 residues. The germline V and J ends were trimmed by 6 bases and 2 bases, with 14 bases remaining between them. The CDR3 loop reads CASRLRDTAYEQYF. The CDR3 region has the DNA TGTGCCAGCAGACTCCGGGACACCGCCTACGAGCAGTACTTC.

There are a few counts of this clonotype. This chain connects TRBV20-1 to TRBJ2-3, with TRBD1 matching over 8 bases. V was clipped by 1 base and J by 0 bases; unmatched bases: 3. The CDR3 spans 15 residues. Looked up from germline, CDR1 is DFQATT and CDR2 is SNEGSKA (reference sequence). The CDR3 bases are TGCAGTGCTAGAGTAGGACAGGGTAGCACAGATACGCAGTATTTT. This codes for CSARVGQGSTDTQYF.

This clonotype was detected a few times. The rearrangement uses TRBV4-3 and TRBJ1-2, with D hard to call. CDR1 and CDR2 from the germline V gene are LGHNA and YSLEER. CDR3 length equals 14 residues. The V end was cut by 4 bases, the J end by 8 bases, with 17 bases between. The CDR3 here is CASSLDGSGGGYTF. The DNA for the CDR3 is TGCGCCAGCAGCCTAGATGGGTCCGGAGGGGGCTACACCTTC.

This clonotype appeared many times. The genes are TRBV11-2 and TRBJ2-5; D may be TRBD1 (5 bases). This CDR3 contains 14 residues. V lost 3 bases to trimming and J lost 2 bases, with 10 bases between them. CDR1 and CDR2 from the germline V gene are SGHAT and FQNNGV. CDR3 bases: TGTGCCAGCAGCTTTCAGGGTTGGCAAGAGACCCAGTACTTC. It yields the protein CASSFQGWQETQYF.

The J gene is TRBJ2-5, the V gene TRBV25-1, with a tentative D call TRBD2 (6 bases). Trimming removed 7 bases at V and 7 bases at J, with 10 bases between. Germline-derived CDR1 and CDR2 are MGHDK and SYGVNS. CDR3 size: 11 residues. The CDR3 sequence is CASTHGGTQYF. The DNA of the CDR3 is TGTGCCAGCACCCACGGGGGGACCCAGTACTTC.

This clonotype has just a few counts. The chain has TRBV20-1 and TRBJ2-5; 8 bases fit TRBD1. Germline CDR1 and CDR2: DFQATT and SNEGSKA (reference sequence). This CDR3 comprises 16 residues. The junction had 10 bases not matched to a gene; V was cut back by 3 bases and J by 1 base. CDR3 loop: CSASPLDRGPQETQYF. CDR3 DNA sequence: TGCAGTGCTAGTCCCCTCGACAGGGGACCCCAAGAGACCCAGTACTTC.

This clonotype was counted at least ten times. The chain links TRBV12-3 or TRBV12-4 to TRBJ1-2, with D unresolved. V lost 2 bases and J lost 4, with 5 bases in between. This CDR3 comprises 12 residues. CDR3 loop: CASSLMAYGYTF. CDR3 DNA sequence: TGTGCCAGCAGTTTAATGGCCTATGGCTACACCTTC.

CDR3 amino acids: CSAGGQGAITEAFF. Here the CDR3 DNA reads TGCAGTGCTGGGGGACAGGGGGCTATAACTGAAGCTTTCTTT. This chain uses TRBV20-1 with TRBJ1-1; the match to TRBD1 covers 12 bases. Trimming at V came to 5 bases and at J to 5 bases, leaving 6 bases not matched to a gene. The CDR3 spans 14 residues. CDR1 and CDR2 (germline): DFQATT, SNEGSKA (reference sequence).